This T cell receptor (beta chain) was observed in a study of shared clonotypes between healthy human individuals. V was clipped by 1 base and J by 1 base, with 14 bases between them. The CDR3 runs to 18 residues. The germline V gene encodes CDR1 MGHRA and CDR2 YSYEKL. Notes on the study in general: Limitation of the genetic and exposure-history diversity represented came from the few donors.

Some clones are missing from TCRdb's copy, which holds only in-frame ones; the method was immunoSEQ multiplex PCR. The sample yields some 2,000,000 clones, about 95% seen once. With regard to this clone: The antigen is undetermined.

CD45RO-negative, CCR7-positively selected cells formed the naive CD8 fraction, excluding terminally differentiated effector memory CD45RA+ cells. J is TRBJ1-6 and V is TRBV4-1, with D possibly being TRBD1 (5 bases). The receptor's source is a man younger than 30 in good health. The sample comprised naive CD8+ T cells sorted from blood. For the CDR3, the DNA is TGCGCCAGCAGCCAAGGGGGCACTTGGGGGTCCTATAATTCACCCCTCCACTTT. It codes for CASSQGGTWGSYNSPLHF.